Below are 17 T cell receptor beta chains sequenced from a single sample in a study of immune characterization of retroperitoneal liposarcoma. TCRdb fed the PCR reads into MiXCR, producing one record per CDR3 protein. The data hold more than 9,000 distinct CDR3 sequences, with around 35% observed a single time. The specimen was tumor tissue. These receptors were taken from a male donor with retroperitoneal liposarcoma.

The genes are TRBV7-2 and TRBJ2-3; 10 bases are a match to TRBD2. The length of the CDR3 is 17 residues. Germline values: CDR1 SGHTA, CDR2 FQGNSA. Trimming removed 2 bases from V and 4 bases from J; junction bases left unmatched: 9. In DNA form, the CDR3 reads TGTGCCAGCAGCTTAAGTGTATCGAGCGGGGGGGCAGATACGCAGTATTTT. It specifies CASSLSVSSGGADTQYF.

The CDR3 region has the DNA TGTGCCAGCAGAATGACAGGGGGCCAGAACATTCAGTACTTC. Amino acids: CASRMTGGQNIQYF. The J gene is TRBJ2-4, the V gene TRBV6-1, with 10 bases aligning to TRBD1. The CDR3 totals 14 residues. V was pared by 6 bases and J by 7 bases, with 6 bases of the junction left unmatched. The germline V gene encodes CDR1 MNHNS and CDR2 SASEGT.

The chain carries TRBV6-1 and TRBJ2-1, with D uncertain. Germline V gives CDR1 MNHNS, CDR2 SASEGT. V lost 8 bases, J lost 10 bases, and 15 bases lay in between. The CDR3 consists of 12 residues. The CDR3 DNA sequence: TGTGCCAGCCAAAGGCCCCCTTACGAGCAGTTCTTC. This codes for CASQRPPYEQFF.

In DNA form, the CDR3 reads TGTGCCAGCAAACACAGAAGAAACACCGGGGAGCTGTTTTTT. This gives the protein CASKHRRNTGELFF. This chain uses TRBV6-1 with TRBJ2-2; D gene unclear. V lost 7 bases and J lost 2, with 11 bases in between. This CDR3 is 14 amino acids long. The germline V gene encodes CDR1 MNHNS and CDR2 SASEGT.

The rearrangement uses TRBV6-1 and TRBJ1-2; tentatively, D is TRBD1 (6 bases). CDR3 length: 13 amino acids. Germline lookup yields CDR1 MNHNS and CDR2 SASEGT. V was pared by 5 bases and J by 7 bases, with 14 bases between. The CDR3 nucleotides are TGTGCCAGCAGTTCGGGGGGGCGTTTTGGCTACACCTTC. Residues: CASSSGGRFGYTF.

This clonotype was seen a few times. The DNA of the CDR3 is TGTGCCAGCAGTCAGCTTGAAGAGACCCAGTACTTC. Protein: CASSQLEETQYF. This sequence joins TRBV6-1 and TRBJ2-5; D is unclear. V was trimmed by 5 bases and J by 3 bases, leaving 7 bases between them. Germline CDR1 and CDR2: MNHNS and SASEGT. CDR3 length: 12 amino acids.

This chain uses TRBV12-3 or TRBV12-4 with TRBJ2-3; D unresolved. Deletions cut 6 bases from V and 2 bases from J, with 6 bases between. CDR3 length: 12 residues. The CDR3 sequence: CASSTSTDTQYF. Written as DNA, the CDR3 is TGTGCCAGCAGCACCTCCACAGATACGCAGTATTTT.

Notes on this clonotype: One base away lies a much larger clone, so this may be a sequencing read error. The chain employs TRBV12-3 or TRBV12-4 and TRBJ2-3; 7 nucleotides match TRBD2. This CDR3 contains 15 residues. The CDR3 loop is CANSFGGGSTDTQYF. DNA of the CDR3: TGTGCCAACAGTTTTGGCGGGGGTAGCACAGATACGCAGTATTTT.

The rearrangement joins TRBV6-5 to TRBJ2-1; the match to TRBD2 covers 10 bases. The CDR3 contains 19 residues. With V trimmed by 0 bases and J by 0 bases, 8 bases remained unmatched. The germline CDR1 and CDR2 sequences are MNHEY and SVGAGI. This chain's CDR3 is CASSYSPPGLASSYNEQFF. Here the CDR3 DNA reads TGTGCCAGCAGTTACTCGCCCCCGGGACTAGCGAGCTCCTACAATGAGCAGTTCTTC.

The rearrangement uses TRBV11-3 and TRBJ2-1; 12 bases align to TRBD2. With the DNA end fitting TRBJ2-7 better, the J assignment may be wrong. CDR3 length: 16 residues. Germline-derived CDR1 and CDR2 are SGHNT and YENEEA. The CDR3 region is CASSPPSGRARNEQYF. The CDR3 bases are TGTGCCAGCAGCCCTCCTAGCGGGAGGGCCAGAAATGAGCAGTACTTC.

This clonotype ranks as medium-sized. CDR3 protein: CASSETGAYEQYF. CDR3 DNA sequence: TGTGCCAGCAGCGAGACAGGAGCCTACGAGCAGTACTTC. The chain combines TRBV7-9 with TRBJ2-7; possible D gene TRBD1, 6 bases. Trimming stripped 5 bases from V and 2 bases from J, with 10 bases between. CDR1 is SEHNR, CDR2 FQNEAQ, per germline (reference sequence). This CDR3 spans 13 amino acids.

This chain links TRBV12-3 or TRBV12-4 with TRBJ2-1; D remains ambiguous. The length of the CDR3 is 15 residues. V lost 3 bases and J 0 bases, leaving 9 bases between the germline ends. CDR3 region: CASSFRTYSYNEQFF. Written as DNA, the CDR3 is TGTGCCAGCAGTTTTCGCACATACTCCTACAATGAGCAGTTCTTC.

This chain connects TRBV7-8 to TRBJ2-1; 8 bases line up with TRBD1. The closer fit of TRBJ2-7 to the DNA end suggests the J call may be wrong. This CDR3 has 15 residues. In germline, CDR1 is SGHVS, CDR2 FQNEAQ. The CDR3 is CASSARQGPSGEQYF. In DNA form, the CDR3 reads TGTGCCAGCAGCGCCCGACAGGGGCCGTCCGGCGAGCAGTACTTC.

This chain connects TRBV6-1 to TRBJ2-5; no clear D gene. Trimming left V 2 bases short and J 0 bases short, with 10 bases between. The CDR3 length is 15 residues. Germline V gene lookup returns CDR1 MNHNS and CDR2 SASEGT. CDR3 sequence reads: CASSESYIHQETQYF. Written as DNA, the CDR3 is TGTGCCAGCAGTGAATCATATATTCACCAAGAGACCCAGTACTTC.

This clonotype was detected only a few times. CDR3 sequence: CASSFGTSVSSYNEQYF. The CDR3 region has the DNA TGTGCCAGCAGTTTTGGGACTAGCGTGAGCTCCTACAATGAGCAGTACTTC. The rearrangement links TRBV6-6 to TRBJ2-1, with 10 positions matching TRBD2. The DNA matches TRBJ2-7 better at its end, which makes the J call doubtful. Germline CDR1 and CDR2: MNHNY and SVGAGI (reference sequence). CDR3 size: 17 residues.

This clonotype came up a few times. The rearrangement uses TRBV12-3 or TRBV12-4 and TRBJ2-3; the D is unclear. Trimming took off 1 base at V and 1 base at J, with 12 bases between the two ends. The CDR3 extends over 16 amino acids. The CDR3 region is CASSLGTALGTDTQYF. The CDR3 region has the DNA TGTGCCAGCAGTTTAGGAACCGCCCTCGGCACAGATACGCAGTATTTT.

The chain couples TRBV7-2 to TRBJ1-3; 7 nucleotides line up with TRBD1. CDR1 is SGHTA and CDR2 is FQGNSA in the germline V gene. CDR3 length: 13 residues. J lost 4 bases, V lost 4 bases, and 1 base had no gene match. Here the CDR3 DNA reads TGTGCCAGCAGCTCGGACAGGGGAAACACCATATATTTT. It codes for CASSSDRGNTIYF.